The T cell receptor beta chain under discussion was sequenced for a study of regulatory T cells in long-lasting Graves disease (dated by TCRdb to the early 2020s). Background for the entire study: Antithyroid drugs had been taken for less than 3 months by newly diagnosed Graves' disease patients. Peripheral blood TCR sequencing and RNA sequencing compared persistent Graves' disease patients with newly diagnosed Graves' disease patients. The study took place in China and was registered as a clinical trial. A total of roughly 33 samples were covered by TCR sequencing, comprising roughly 13 persistent and about 20 newly diagnosed Graves' disease patients. The paper as a whole reports these results and caveats: Sequencing and analysis were limited to the TCR beta chain. Persistent disease showed preferential use of TRBV28, TRBJ1-2 and TRBJ2-5, whereas newly diagnosed disease favored TRBV20-1 and TRBJ2-1. Lower TCR Shannon entropy and fewer highly expanded clones were observed in persistent Graves' disease patients than in newly diagnosed patients, which suggested clonal expansion. Only peripheral blood was studied, because thyroid tissue, the primary lesion, was inaccessible. Patients with persistent disease shared more public clonotypes (approximately 2,500) than newly diagnosed patients did (966). The small sample size was acknowledged by the authors as a limitation that may reduce accuracy.

This clonotype was seen ten or more times. Its antigen is not yet known. Base qualities were left out, and no much larger clone turns up one base away. Library prep was done by multiplex PCR. Instrument on record: Illumina HiSeq 4000. CDR3 regions were amplified by Arm-PCR with iRepertoire HTBI primers to construct TCR beta libraries. PCR products were gel purified before sequencing. For the original study's pipeline: Across samples, 60 to 80 TRBV and 14 TRBJ segments were identified and used for gene usage analysis of CDR3 amino acid clonotypes. Filtered high-quality paired reads were merged into contigs using COPE and FqMerger. Contigs were aligned with BLAST to IMGT TRBV, TRBD and TRBJ reference genes, and CDR3 was defined per IMGT. Any clonotype with a frequency above 0.1% was counted as a highly expanded clone. Shannon entropy served as the measure of repertoire diversity, while the Gini coefficient captured V-J evenness. A clonotype was considered public if more than one individual shared it. Through fastp at Q25 and MiXCR, TCRdb rebuilt clones from the public reads, retaining in-frame beta chains. Here each entry gathers all rows of one CDR3 protein and keeps the most common genes and DNA. These V and J calls originate from TCRdb's pipeline instead of the authors' own analysis. The sample table shows 550,000 or so distinct CDR3 sequences, and approximately 12% are seen once. Around 10% of the sample is in the top ten clones.

The time point label of this sample denotes: newly diagnosed GD, antithyroid drugs for less than 3 months. RNA was extracted from PBMCs in TRIzol for both TCR sequencing and RNA sequencing. Graves' disease was diagnosed according to American Thyroid Association guidelines. The patients came from an endocrinology department in Xi'an, China. Each patient gave 7 to 9.5 milliliters of peripheral blood, collected in an EDTA anticoagulant tube. PBMCs were isolated by Ficoll Paque Plus density gradient separation without further T cell sorting. An Agilent 2100 Bioanalyzer and agarose gel were used to check RNA quality, and a NanoDrop 2000 was used to measure RNA concentration. The CDR3, from cysteine to phenylalanine, totals 18 residues. Just CDR3 DNA is preserved here, 54 bases in frame from base 1. CDR1 MNHGY and CDR2 SVAAGI are derived from the germline V gene. V is cut by 3 bases and J by 2 bases, and the space between the germline ends is 22 bases.

The sample also formed part of further work on T cells in Graves' hyperthyroidism and ophthalmopathy. As the second paper documents: A patient counted as having stable Graves' hyperthyroidism if no progression to ophthalmopathy occurred over 18 months of follow-up. Hyperthyroidism patients were aged 18 to 65 years and newly diagnosed, with disease duration of less than 2 months. The study excluded patients with uncontrolled infections, other autoimmune diseases, pregnancy or lactation. Diagnoses were established on the basis of clinical symptoms, serum thyroxine and TRAb, thyroid ultrasound, and orbital computed tomography. A first-round RT-PCR of the TCR CDR3 used the HTBI primer set with the Qiagen OneStep RT-PCR kit. Most expanded thyroid clonotypes (frequency above 0.001) were also found in blood, which suggests that blood repertoires may mirror thyroid immune responses. In cross-validation, a model built on a 13 V-J signature told ophthalmopathy apart from stable hyperthyroidism with approximately 90% sensitivity and approximately 84% specificity, and in testing the same model reached 80%/75%. During validation, the model predicted progression to ophthalmopathy a median of approximately 6 months ahead of onset, with more than 55% sensitivity and less than 85% specificity. A discovery cohort of approximately 100 patients, 43 with Graves' ophthalmopathy and about 58 with stable Graves' hyperthyroidism, was used to find distinguishing TCR V-J signatures. An independent validation cohort of around 19 hyperthyroidism patients and 17 patients who later progressed to ophthalmopathy tested prospective prediction of ophthalmopathy. For training and testing, the 100 or so patients in the discovery cohort were randomly divided in a 7:3 ratio. Thyroid tissue and blood T-cell repertoires from about six Graves' hyperthyroidism patients were also compared in the study. After sampling, hyperthyroidism patients received methimazole starting at 30 mg daily, and ophthalmopathy patients received high-dose intravenous methylprednisolone. The libraries were constructed in a second round of multiplex PCR and then size-selected and purified. Paired-end sequencing of the libraries was performed with 100 bp reads on an Illumina HiSeq2000. SOAPnuke was used to process the raw data, throwing out any read that contained adapters or uncalled bases, had a mean Phred below 15, or lacked an exact constant-primer or identifier match. High-quality paired reads were merged using COPE v1.2.5, and each unique nucleotide sequence was defined as a clonotype. MiTCR v1.1 was used to align the clonotypes against IMGT TRBV, TRBD and TRBJ reference segments. Only V-J combinations with frequency above 0.0001, covering about 99% of repertoires, were analysed. A TCS score was defined as the ratio of F50 (clonal expansion) to E x V (chaos), with BLOSUM62-based TCRdist applied between CDR3 peptides within each V-J. Welch's t-statistics and random forest reduced around 550 V-J features to roughly 13, which were used in a naive Bayes classifier (R e1071). Sample size was not statistically predetermined, and investigators were not blinded to group allocation. According to the paper, TCR Vbeta CDR3 sequencing was carried out on some 130 peripheral blood samples, which came from over 40 ophthalmopathy, about 75 hyperthyroidism and approximately 17 progressor patients.

This TCR derives from a young woman with Graves disease. Donor details come from another sample of the same person, matched by shared clones. The material sequenced was peripheral blood mononuclear cells (PBMCs), taken at new diagnosis, from a patient treated with antithyroid drugs. Recombination joined TRBV6-9 with TRBJ1-1; possibly the D gene is TRBD1, per 6 matching bases. For the CDR3, the sequence is CASSYHLPSGRGNTEAFF. The DNA reads TGTGCCAGCAGTTACCATCTCCCGTCTGGCAGGGGCAACACTGAAGCTTTCTTT.